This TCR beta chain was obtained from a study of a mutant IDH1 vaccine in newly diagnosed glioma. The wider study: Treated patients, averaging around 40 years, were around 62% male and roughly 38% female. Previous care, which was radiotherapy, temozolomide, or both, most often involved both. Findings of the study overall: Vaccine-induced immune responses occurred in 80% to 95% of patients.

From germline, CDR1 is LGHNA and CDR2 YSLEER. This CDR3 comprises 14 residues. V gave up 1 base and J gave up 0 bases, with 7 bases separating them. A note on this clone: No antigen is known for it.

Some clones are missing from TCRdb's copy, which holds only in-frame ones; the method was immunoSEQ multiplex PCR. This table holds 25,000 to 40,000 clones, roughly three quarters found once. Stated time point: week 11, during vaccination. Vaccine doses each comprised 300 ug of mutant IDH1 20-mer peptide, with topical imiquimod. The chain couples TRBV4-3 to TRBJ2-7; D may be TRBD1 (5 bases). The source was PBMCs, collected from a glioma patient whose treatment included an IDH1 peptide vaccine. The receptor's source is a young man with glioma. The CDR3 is CASSQVRDSYEQYF. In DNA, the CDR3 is TGCGCCAGCAGCCAAGTCAGGGACTCCTACGAGCAGTACTTC.